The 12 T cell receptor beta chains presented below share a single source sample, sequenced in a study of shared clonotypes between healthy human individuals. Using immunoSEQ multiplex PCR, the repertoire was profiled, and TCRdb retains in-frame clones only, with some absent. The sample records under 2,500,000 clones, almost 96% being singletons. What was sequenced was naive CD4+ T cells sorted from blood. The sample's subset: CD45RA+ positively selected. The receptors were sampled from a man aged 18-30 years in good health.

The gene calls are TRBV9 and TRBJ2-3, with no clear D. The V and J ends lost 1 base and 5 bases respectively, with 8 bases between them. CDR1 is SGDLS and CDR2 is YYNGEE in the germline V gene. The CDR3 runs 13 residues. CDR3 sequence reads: CASSVLDRDTQYF. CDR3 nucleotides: TGTGCCAGCAGCGTATTGGATCGAGATACGCAGTATTTT. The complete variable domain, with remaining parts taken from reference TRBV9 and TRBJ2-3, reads DSGVTQTPKHLITATGQRVTLRCSPRSGDLSVYWYQQSLDQGLQFLIQYYNGEERAKGNILERFSAQQFPDLHSELNLSSLELGDSALYFCASSVLDRDTQYFGPGTRLTVL.

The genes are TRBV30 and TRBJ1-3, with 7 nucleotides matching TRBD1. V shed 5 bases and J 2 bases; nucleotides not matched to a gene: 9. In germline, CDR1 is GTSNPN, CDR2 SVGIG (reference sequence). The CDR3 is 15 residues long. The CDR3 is CAWGLDRVAGNTIYF. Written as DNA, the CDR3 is TGTGCCTGGGGACTAGACAGGGTTGCTGGAAACACCATATATTTT.

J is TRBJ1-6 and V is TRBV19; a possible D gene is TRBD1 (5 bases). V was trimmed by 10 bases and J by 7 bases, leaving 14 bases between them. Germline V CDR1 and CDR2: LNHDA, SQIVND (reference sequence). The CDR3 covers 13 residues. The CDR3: CATSGTANSPLHF. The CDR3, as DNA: TGTGCCACCTCAGGGACGGCAAATTCACCCCTCCACTTT.

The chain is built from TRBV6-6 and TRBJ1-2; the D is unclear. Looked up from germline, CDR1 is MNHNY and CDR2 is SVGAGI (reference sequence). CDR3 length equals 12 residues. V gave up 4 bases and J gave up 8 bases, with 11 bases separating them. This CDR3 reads CASSFDLGGYTF. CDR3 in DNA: TGTGCCAGCAGTTTCGACTTGGGGGGCTACACCTTC.

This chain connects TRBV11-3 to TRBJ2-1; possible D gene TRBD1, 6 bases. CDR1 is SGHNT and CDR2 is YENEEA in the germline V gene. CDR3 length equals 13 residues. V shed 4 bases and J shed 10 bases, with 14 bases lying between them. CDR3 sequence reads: CASSWGTHSEQFF. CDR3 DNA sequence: TGTGCCAGCAGCTGGGGGACACACTCGGAGCAGTTCTTC.

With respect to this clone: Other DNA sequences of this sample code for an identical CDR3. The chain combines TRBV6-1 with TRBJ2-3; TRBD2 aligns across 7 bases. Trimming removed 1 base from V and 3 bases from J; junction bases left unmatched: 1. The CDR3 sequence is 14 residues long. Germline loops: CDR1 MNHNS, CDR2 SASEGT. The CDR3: CASSEGGGTDTQYF. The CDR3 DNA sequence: TGTGCCAGCAGTGAAGGGGGAGGGACAGATACGCAGTATTTT.

The CDR3 DNA is TGTGCCAGCAGTGCAGGGACAGCTCATCAGCCCCAGCATTTT. Its protein is CASSAGTAHQPQHF. The chain has TRBV2 and TRBJ1-5; 7 bases fit TRBD1. After removal of 4 bases from V and 5 bases from J, the junction contained 5 bases not matched to a gene. The V gene's germline CDR1 is SNHLY and CDR2 FYNNEI. This CDR3 is 14 amino acids long.

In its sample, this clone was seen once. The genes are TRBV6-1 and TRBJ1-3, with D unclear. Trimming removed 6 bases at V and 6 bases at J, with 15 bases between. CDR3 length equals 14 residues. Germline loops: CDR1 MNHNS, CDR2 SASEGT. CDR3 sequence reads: CASSFLDDSNTIYF. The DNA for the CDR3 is TGTGCCAGCAGCTTTTTGGACGATTCAAACACCATATATTTT.

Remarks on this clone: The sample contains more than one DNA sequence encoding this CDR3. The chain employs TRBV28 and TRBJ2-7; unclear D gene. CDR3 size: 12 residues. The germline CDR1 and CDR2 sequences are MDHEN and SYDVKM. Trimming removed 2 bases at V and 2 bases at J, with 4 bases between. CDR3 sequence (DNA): TGTGCCAGCAGTTTAACAGCCTACGAGCAGTACTTC. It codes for CASSLTAYEQYF.

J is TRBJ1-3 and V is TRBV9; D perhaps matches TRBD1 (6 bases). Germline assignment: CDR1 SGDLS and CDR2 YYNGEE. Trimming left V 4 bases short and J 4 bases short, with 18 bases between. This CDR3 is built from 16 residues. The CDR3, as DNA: TGTGCCAGCAGCTCCGGCGGGGGGCTAGGGGGAAACACCATATATTTT. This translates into CASSSGGGLGGNTIYF.

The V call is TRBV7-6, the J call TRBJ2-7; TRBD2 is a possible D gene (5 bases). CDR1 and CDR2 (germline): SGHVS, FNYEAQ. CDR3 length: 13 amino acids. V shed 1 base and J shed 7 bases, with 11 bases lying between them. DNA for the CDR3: TGTGCCAGCAGCTTAGGGACCTCGGGGGAGCAGTACTTC. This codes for CASSLGTSGEQYF.

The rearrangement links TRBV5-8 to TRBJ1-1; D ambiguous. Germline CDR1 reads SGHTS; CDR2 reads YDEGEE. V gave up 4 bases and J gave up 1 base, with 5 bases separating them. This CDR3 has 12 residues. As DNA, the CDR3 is TGTGCCAGCAGCACCAGGAACACTGAAGCTTTCTTT. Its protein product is CASSTRNTEAFF.